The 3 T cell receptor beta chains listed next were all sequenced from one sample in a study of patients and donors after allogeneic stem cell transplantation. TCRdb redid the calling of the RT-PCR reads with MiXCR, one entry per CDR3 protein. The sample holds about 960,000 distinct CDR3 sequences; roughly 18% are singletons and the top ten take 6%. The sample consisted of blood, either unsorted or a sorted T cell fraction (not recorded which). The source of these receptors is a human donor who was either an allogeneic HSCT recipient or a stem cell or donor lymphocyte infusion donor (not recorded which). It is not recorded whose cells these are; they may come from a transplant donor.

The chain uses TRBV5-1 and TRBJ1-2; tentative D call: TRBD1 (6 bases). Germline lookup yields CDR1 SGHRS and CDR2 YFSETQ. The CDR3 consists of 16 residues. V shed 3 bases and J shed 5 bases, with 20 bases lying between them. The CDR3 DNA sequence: TGCGCCAGCAGCTCCCTATTAGGGGGGGGCGCGTATGGCTACACCTTC. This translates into CASSSLLGGGAYGYTF.

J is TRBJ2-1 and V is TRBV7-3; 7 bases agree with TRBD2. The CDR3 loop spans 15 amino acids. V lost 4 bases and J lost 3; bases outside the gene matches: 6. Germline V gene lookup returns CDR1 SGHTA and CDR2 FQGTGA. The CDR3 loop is CASSSFPSGYNEQFF. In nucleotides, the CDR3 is TGTGCCAGCAGCTCCTTCCCTAGCGGCTACAATGAGCAGTTCTTC.

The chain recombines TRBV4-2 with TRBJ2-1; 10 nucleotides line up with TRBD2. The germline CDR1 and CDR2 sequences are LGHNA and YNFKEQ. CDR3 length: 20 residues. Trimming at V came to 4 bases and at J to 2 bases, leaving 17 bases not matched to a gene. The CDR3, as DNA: TGTGCCAGCAGCCCCTCGTCGGGGACTAGCGCCCTTGTTCCCTACAATGAGCAGTTCTTC. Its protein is CASSPSSGTSALVPYNEQFF.